This T cell receptor (beta chain) was recovered during a study of blood T cells in healthy people across ages. A sample-barcoded 5' primer and a J-beta primer mix were used in a second PCR of roughly 7 to 12 cycles. Using its own MiXCR run on the 5' RACE reads, TCRdb lists one record per CDR3 protein. The sample holds hundreds of thousands of distinct CDR3 sequences, around three fifths seen once. Trimming cost V 5 bases and J 5 bases, with 13 bases left between them. The CDR3 extends over 13 amino acids. Germline V lookup: CDR1 SGHRS, CDR2 YFSETQ. The donors, healthy Caucasians from Russia, were aged about 6 to 90. Each sample used at least 6 million PBMCs.

The receptor comes from a man aged 40-49 years in good health. V is TRBV5-1 and J is TRBJ1-1; a weak D match, TRBD1 (5 bases). Sample: blood. The CDR3 DNA sequence: TGCGCCAGCAGTCAGGGATCGGCGACTGAAGCTTTCTTT. This gives the protein CASSQGSATEAFF.